This passage covers 29 T cell receptor beta chains from one sample sequenced in a study of a mutant IDH1 vaccine in newly diagnosed glioma. Their recognized antigens are unknown. The data were produced by immunoSEQ multiplex PCR, yet TCRdb's version contains in-frame clones alone and is incomplete. The sample contains 40,000 to 50,000 clones, around 76% of which appear only once. Time point defined: week 23, last vaccination. All doses held 300 ug of mutant IDH1 20-mer peptide, with topical imiquimod. The specimen was PBMCs, collected from a glioma patient whose treatment included an IDH1 peptide vaccine. The source of these receptors is a man between 50 and 59 years old with glioma.

This chain connects TRBV29-1 to TRBJ1-4; tentatively, D is TRBD1 (5 bases). Germline V gene sequence: CDR1 SQVTM, CDR2 ANQGSEA. This CDR3 contains 13 residues. The V and J ends lost 5 bases and 14 bases respectively, with 21 bases between them. The DNA for the CDR3 is TGCAGCGTTAGGCAGGGCGGGCTGGAGGGGCTGTTTTTT. This sequence encodes CSVRQGGLEGLFF.

The chain links TRBV30 to TRBJ1-5; D unresolved. The V and J ends lost 0 bases and 5 bases respectively, with 11 bases between them. The V gene's germline CDR1 is GTSNPN and CDR2 SVGIG (reference sequence). The CDR3 is 14 residues long. The CDR3 sequence: CAWSVLGNHQPQHF. The CDR3 region has the DNA TGTGCCTGGAGTGTACTAGGGAACCATCAGCCCCAGCATTTT.

The V call is TRBV6-1, the J call TRBJ1-1; tentatively, D is TRBD1 (5 bases). The V gene lost 10 bases and the J gene lost 0 bases, with 12 bases spanning the gap. The CDR3 has 13 residues. Per the germline V gene, CDR1 is MNHNS and CDR2 is SASEGT. DNA for the CDR3: TGTGCCATCCAGAGGGGCCTGAACACTGAAGCTTTCTTT. This codes for CAIQRGLNTEAFF.

This clone was counted between two and nine times. The rearrangement joins TRBV9 to TRBJ2-2, with D possibly TRBD1 on 5 matching bases. V lost 1 base and J 3 bases, leaving 16 bases between the germline ends. This CDR3 comprises 17 residues. Germline CDR1 SGDLS, CDR2 YYNGEE. The CDR3 region is CASSVTIGDSHTGELFF. The CDR3 DNA sequence: TGTGCCAGCAGCGTAACTATAGGGGATTCGCACACCGGGGAGCTGTTTTTT.

The V gene is TRBV7-9, the J gene TRBJ1-3; no firm D call. Trimming removed 7 bases at V and 0 bases at J, with 16 bases between. The CDR3 is made up of 16 amino acids. Germline-derived CDR1 and CDR2 are SEHNR and FQNEAQ (reference sequence). The chain's CDR3 is CASMGRVGGSGNTIYF. The CDR3 region has the DNA TGTGCCAGCATGGGAAGGGTTGGTGGCTCTGGAAACACCATATATTTT. Together with reference TRBV7-9 and TRBJ1-3, the CDR3 gives the full variable domain: DTGVSQNPRHKITKRGQNVTFRCDPISEHNRLYWYRQTLGQGPEFLTYFQNEAQLEKSRLLSDRFSAERPKGSFSTLEIQRTEQGDSAMYLCASMGRVGGSGNTIYFGEGSWLTVV.

The rearrangement uses TRBV9 and TRBJ1-5; D unresolved. Germline V gene lookup returns CDR1 SGDLS and CDR2 YYNGEE. The CDR3 covers 14 residues. Trimming took 3 bases from V and 4 from J, leaving 11 bases between them. The CDR3 DNA is TGTGCCAGCAGCGGCGGGCCGAGGAATCAGCCCCAGCATTTT. Protein sequence: CASSGGPRNQPQHF.

J is TRBJ1-2 and V is TRBV6-5, with D possibly being TRBD1 (6 bases). V gave up 5 bases and J gave up 5 bases, with 12 bases separating them. The CDR3 spans 13 residues. Germline V CDR1 and CDR2: MNHEY, SVGAGI. In nucleotides, the CDR3 is TGTGCCAGCAGTACACAGGGTGGGTATGGCTACACCTTC. Translated: CASSTQGGYGYTF.

In DNA, the CDR3 is TGTGCCAGCAGCGTAGGAGCAGGGGAGAACACTGAAGCTTTCTTT. Translated, it gives CASSVGAGENTEAFF. V usage is TRBV9 and J usage is TRBJ1-1; D perhaps matches TRBD1 (6 bases). V lost 0 bases, J lost 1 base, and 10 bases lay in between. The CDR3 consists of 15 residues. The germline gives CDR1 SGDLS, CDR2 YYNGEE.

The rearrangement joins TRBV6-1 to TRBJ2-1, with D perhaps matching TRBD2 (6 bases). CDR1 and CDR2 from the germline V gene are MNHNS and SASEGT. The CDR3 is 13 residues long. V was pared by 2 bases and J by 10 bases, with 12 bases between. CDR3: CASSEIRAGEQFF. The CDR3 coding sequence is TGTGCCAGCAGTGAAATAAGGGCGGGGGAGCAGTTCTTC.

This sequence joins TRBV10-3 and TRBJ1-1; the D gene is possibly TRBD1 (5 bases). The CDR3 loop spans 12 amino acids. V lost 4 bases and J 2 bases, leaving 5 bases between the germline ends. Germline assignment: CDR1 ENHRY and CDR2 SYGVKD. The DNA of the CDR3 is TGTGCCATCAGTGGGACAAACACTGAAGCTTTCTTT. This sequence encodes CAISGTNTEAFF.

This clone has only a few counts. Here the CDR3 reads CASSKEGTANTGELFF. The DNA for the CDR3 is TGTGCCAGCAGCAAAGAGGGGACAGCGAACACCGGGGAGCTGTTTTTT. This rearrangement joins TRBV21-1 to TRBJ2-2; the table's D call, TRBD1, has no DNA check behind it. TRBV21-1 constitutes a pseudogene. This CDR3 is 16 amino acids long.

Concerning this clone: A read error may account for a junction end that differs from germline. The V call is TRBV7-7, the J call TRBJ1-2, with D hard to call. There are 14 residues in the CDR3. Per the germline V gene, CDR1 is SSHAT and CDR2 is FNYEAQ (reference sequence). This CDR3 is CASSLDTSGNGYTF. The DNA of the CDR3 is TGTGCTAGCAGCTTAGATACAAGTGGGAATGGCTACACCTTC. Supplemented by reference TRBV7-7 and TRBJ1-2, the full variable domain reads GAGVSQSPRYKVTKRGQDVTLRCDPISSHATLYWYQQALGQGPEFLTYFNYEAQPDKSGLPSDRFSAERPEGSISTLTIQRTEQRDSAMYRCASSLDTSGNGYTFGSGTRLTVV.

The chain employs TRBV6-5 and TRBJ2-7; unclear D gene. This CDR3 has 12 residues. Germline assignment: CDR1 MNHEY and CDR2 SVGAGI. Trimming removed 6 bases at V and 3 bases at J, with 9 bases between. DNA of the CDR3: TGTGCCAGCAGCCAGGACGGCTACGAGCAGTACTTC. Its translation: CASSQDGYEQYF.

The chain uses TRBV6-1 and TRBJ1-1; 7 bases align to TRBD1. CDR3 size: 14 residues. Germline CDR1 reads MNHNS; CDR2 reads SASEGT. J gave up 5 bases and V 4 bases, and 7 bases lay outside the gene matches. This CDR3 reads CASSGYRGETEAFF. CDR3 nucleotide sequence: TGTGCCAGCAGTGGTTACAGGGGAGAGACTGAAGCTTTCTTT.

This rearrangement joins TRBV25-1 to TRBJ2-1; TRBD2 agrees at 12 bases. This CDR3 has 17 amino acids. The V and J ends lost 6 bases and 0 bases, in that order; junction bases with no gene match: 6. Germline values: CDR1 MGHDK, CDR2 SYGVNS. CDR3 in DNA: TGTGCCAGCAGGGAGACTAGCGGGGGCCCCTCCTACAATGAGCAGTTCTTC. Encoded protein: CASRETSGGPSYNEQFF. The full variable domain, completed using reference TRBV25-1 and TRBJ2-1, is EADIYQTPRYLVIGTGKKITLECSQTMGHDKMYWYQQDPGMELHLIHYSYGVNSTEKGDLSSESTVSRIRTEHFPLTLESARPSHTSQYLCASRETSGGPSYNEQFFGPGTRLTVL.

This clone was seen a handful of times. The V call is TRBV7-9, the J call TRBJ1-2, with D possibly matching TRBD1 (6 bases). The CDR3 spans 13 residues. Trimming took 5 bases from V and 7 from J, leaving 14 bases between them. CDR1 and CDR2 from the germline V gene are SEHNR and FQNEAQ (reference sequence). In DNA, the CDR3 is TGTGCCAGCAGCCCGGAGGGGGAGTTTGGCTACACCTTC. It encodes CASSPEGEFGYTF.

The chain is built from TRBV11-2 and TRBJ1-3; 8 nucleotides agree with TRBD1. Germline CDR1 is SGHAT and CDR2 is FQNNGV. The CDR3 length is 14 residues. V trimming: 5 bases; J trimming: 10 bases; junction bases outside the gene matches: 10. The CDR3 spells CASSLRDRSNTIYF. CDR3 nucleotide sequence: TGTGCCAGCAGCCTCCGGGACAGGTCAAATACCATATATTTT.

This chain connects TRBV6-1 to TRBJ1-6; D is perhaps TRBD1 (5 bases). The V and J ends lost 10 bases and 6 bases respectively, with 10 bases between them. From germline, CDR1 is MNHNS and CDR2 SASEGT. The CDR3 sequence is 12 residues long. This CDR3 is CANRGVNSPLHF. CDR3 sequence (DNA): TGTGCCAACCGGGGCGTTAATTCACCCCTCCACTTT.

V gene TRBV7-9 combines with J gene TRBJ2-7; D might be TRBD1 or TRBD2, each matching 5 bases. Germline assignment: CDR1 SEHNR and CDR2 FQNEAQ (reference sequence). The CDR3 extends over 14 amino acids. Trimming removed 5 bases from V and 2 bases from J, with 13 bases in between. CDR3 sequence reads: CASSHKRDPYEQYF. CDR3 sequence (DNA): TGTGCCAGCAGCCATAAAAGGGACCCCTACGAGCAGTACTTC.

The chain carries TRBV19 and TRBJ1-5, with D tentatively TRBD1 (5 bases). The length of the CDR3 is 16 residues. Deletions cut 7 bases from V and 1 base from J, with 17 bases between. Germline assignment: CDR1 LNHDA and CDR2 SQIVND (reference sequence). The CDR3 spells CASTWGGEGSNQPQHF. In DNA form, the CDR3 reads TGTGCCAGTACTTGGGGGGGGGAAGGAAGCAATCAGCCCCAGCATTTT.

This chain links TRBV19 with TRBJ2-2, with D unclear. The V and J ends lost 3 bases and 5 bases respectively, with 13 bases between them. The CDR3 loop spans 15 amino acids. Germline V gene data show CDR1 as LNHDA and CDR2 as SQIVND (reference sequence). DNA of the CDR3: TGTGCCAGTAGTATCTGGGATGAAGGAACCGGGGAGCTGTTTTTT. It encodes CASSIWDEGTGELFF.

The chain links TRBV7-9 to TRBJ1-1; unclear D gene. CDR1 is SEHNR, CDR2 FQNEAQ, per germline (reference sequence). The CDR3 loop spans 12 amino acids. Between the trimmed V and J ends, which lost 3 bases and 5 bases, there was a span of 7 bases. Here the CDR3 DNA reads TGTGCCAGCAGCTTCTATGGAACTGAAGCTTTCTTT. It translates to CASSFYGTEAFF.

This chain connects TRBV29-1 to TRBJ1-4; 9 nucleotides align to TRBD1. Trimming cost V 5 bases and J 7 bases; bases outside gene matches: 8. Germline V gene sequence: CDR1 SQVTM, CDR2 ANQGSEA. The CDR3 covers 14 residues. This CDR3 reads CSVNSGTGFEKLFF. In DNA, the CDR3 is TGCAGCGTTAACTCCGGGACAGGGTTTGAAAAACTGTTTTTT.

This sequence joins TRBV30 and TRBJ1-5; D ambiguous. Trimming removed 2 bases from V and 11 bases from J, with 16 bases in between. The germline V gene has CDR1 GTSNPN and CDR2 SVGIG (reference sequence). The CDR3 has 13 amino acids. The CDR3 is CAWSKKAPLTQHF. CDR3 DNA: TGTGCCTGGAGTAAAAAGGCCCCCTTGACCCAGCATTTT.

The genes are TRBV5-6 and TRBJ2-5; 11 bases are shared with TRBD1. Per germline, CDR1 SGHDT and CDR2 YYEEEE. Trimming took 4 bases from V and 4 from J; bases not matched to a gene: 12. The CDR3 spans 17 residues. This CDR3 is CASSPLSGQGALETQYF. CDR3 DNA: TGTGCCAGCAGCCCACTCTCTGGACAGGGGGCTCTAGAGACCCAGTACTTC.

The chain carries TRBV6-5 and TRBJ2-7, with 7 bases lining up with TRBD1. This CDR3 spans 14 amino acids. V lost 2 bases to trimming and J lost 6 bases; unmatched junction nucleotides: 7. Germline values: CDR1 MNHEY, CDR2 SVGAGI. The CDR3 coding sequence is TGTGCCAGCAGTTACCGCCCCGACAGGGCCGAGCAGTACTTC. Protein: CASSYRPDRAEQYF.

The chain links TRBV6-5 to TRBJ2-7; the match to TRBD1 covers 9 bases. CDR3 length equals 15 residues. Looked up from germline, CDR1 is MNHEY and CDR2 is SVGAGI. V lost 6 bases and J lost 0; bases outside the gene matches: 6. CDR3 loop: CASSRDRATSYEQYF. CDR3 bases: TGTGCCAGCAGCCGGGACAGGGCGACCTCCTACGAGCAGTACTTC.

V is TRBV21-1 and J is TRBJ1-1. TRBV21-1 is a pseudogene segment. This CDR3 comprises 14 residues. This chain's CDR3 is CASSEVLVRTEAFF. CDR3 bases: TGTGCCAGCAGTGAAGTGCTAGTTCGCACTGAAGCTTTCTTT.

The table lists this clone with a count of one. The chain couples TRBV6-1 to TRBJ2-1; D might be TRBD1 (5 bases). V gave up 4 bases and J gave up 4 bases, with 17 bases separating them. Germline V gene lookup returns CDR1 MNHNS and CDR2 SASEGT. CDR3 length: 16 residues. CDR3 nucleotides: TGTGCCAGCAGTGGGGGCGGAATGACGCGGTACAATGAGCAGTTCTTC. Its protein is CASSGGGMTRYNEQFF.